Listed here are 17 T cell receptor beta chains from one sample, sequenced in a study of early T cells in non-severe SARS-CoV-2 infection. TCRdb analysed the 5' RACE reads with MiXCR anew, one entry per CDR3 protein. This table holds 40,000 to 50,000 distinct CDR3 sequences, around 10% found once. Source material: whole blood. The receptor source for this set is an adult who was a healthcare worker with PCR-confirmed SARS-CoV-2 infection or an uninfected control (not recorded which).

The J gene is TRBJ1-6, the V gene TRBV13; D call uncertain. Germline V lookup: CDR1 PRHDT, CDR2 FYEKMQ (reference sequence). This CDR3 region has 14 residues. The germline V and J ends were trimmed by 7 bases and 6 bases, with 13 bases remaining between them. The CDR3 loop is CASTGSLPNSPLHF. Here the CDR3 DNA reads TGTGCCAGCACGGGTAGCTTGCCTAATTCACCCCTCCACTTT.

This clonotype was observed many times. V and J are TRBV11-1 and TRBJ2-4; 8 nucleotides line up with TRBD2. CDR1 is SGHAT and CDR2 is FQDESV in the germline V gene (reference sequence). The CDR3 totals 17 residues. V dropped 0 bases and J dropped 2; count of bases not matched to a gene: 6. In nucleotides, the CDR3 is TGTGCCAGCAGCTTAGCGCGGGCGGGAGGATCCAAAAACATTCAGTACTTC. Its protein product is CASSLARAGGSKNIQYF.

This clonotype was recorded many times. The genes are TRBV13 and TRBJ2-3, with TRBD1 matching over 10 bases. The ends lost 5 bases at V and 7 bases at J; junction bases unmatched: 9. Germline V gene lookup returns CDR1 PRHDT and CDR2 FYEKMQ (reference sequence). CDR3 size: 15 residues. The CDR3 sequence is CASSPDRGRGHTQYF. CDR3 bases: TGTGCCAGCAGCCCCGACAGGGGGCGGGGACATACGCAGTATTTT.

In its sample, this clonotype was seen many times. This chain links TRBV2 with TRBJ2-1; 7 nucleotides line up with TRBD2. The CDR3 loop spans 15 amino acids. After removal of 7 bases from V and 0 bases from J, the junction contained 6 bases not matched to a gene. Germline V gene sequence: CDR1 SNHLY, CDR2 FYNNEI. The CDR3: CASIIGGSSYNEQFF. The CDR3 DNA sequence: TGTGCCAGCATTATAGGCGGGAGCTCCTACAATGAGCAGTTCTTC. The full variable domain, completed using reference TRBV2 and TRBJ2-1, is EPEVTQTPSHQVTQMGQEVILRCVPISNHLYFYWYRQILGQKVEFLVSFYNNEISEKSEIFDDQFSVERPDGSNFTLKIRSTKLEDSAMYFCASIIGGSSYNEQFFGPGTRLTVL.

This clonotype was seen a handful of times. This rearrangement joins TRBV7-3 to TRBJ1-4; possible D gene TRBD1, 5 bases. V lost 5 bases and J lost 6, with 19 bases in between. The length of the CDR3 is 16 residues. Germline CDR1 reads SGHTA; CDR2 reads FQGTGA. The CDR3 DNA follows: TGTGCCAGCAGCCTCGGGACGGACCATAAAGATGAAAAACTGTTTTTT. Translating gives CASSLGTDHKDEKLFF.

This clonotype has a count of ten or more. The CDR3: CASSLQVNEQFF. The CDR3 DNA sequence: TGTGCCAGCAGCTTACAAGTTAATGAGCAGTTCTTC. The chain joins TRBV11-2 to TRBJ2-1; no clear D. Trimming took off 2 bases at V and 7 bases at J, with 6 bases between the two ends. CDR1 is SGHAT and CDR2 is FQNNGV in the germline V gene. This CDR3 contains 12 residues.

Ten or more counts support this clonotype. V usage is TRBV27 and J usage is TRBJ2-5; D perhaps matches TRBD1 (6 bases). CDR3 length equals 16 residues. Germline CDR1 and CDR2: MNHEY and SMNVEV (reference sequence). The V end lost 1 base, the J end lost 2 bases, and 14 bases lay between the germline ends. The CDR3 sequence is CASSLFRGPPQETQYF. The DNA of the CDR3 is TGTGCCAGCAGTTTATTCAGGGGACCCCCACAAGAGACCCAGTACTTC.

This clonotype was seen more than once but under ten times. The V gene is TRBV28, the J gene TRBJ2-7; maybe TRBD2 (5 bases). Germline-derived CDR1 and CDR2 are MDHEN and SYDVKM. V lost 6 bases to trimming and J lost 4 bases, with 10 bases between them. This CDR3 is 12 amino acids long. The CDR3 loop is CASRDLAYEQYF. CDR3 DNA: TGTGCCAGCAGGGACCTAGCTTACGAGCAGTACTTC. Looking up the rest from reference TRBV28 and TRBJ2-7 gives the full variable domain: DVKVTQSSRYLVKRTGEKVFLECVQDMDHENMFWYRQDPGLGLRLIYFSYDVKMKEKGDIPEGYSVSREKKERFSLILESASTNQTSMYLCASRDLAYEQYFGPGTRLTVT.

This clonotype has a handful of counts. The chain couples TRBV29-1 to TRBJ2-3; no firm D call. This CDR3 spans 10 amino acids. CDR1 is SQVTM and CDR2 is ANQGSEA in the germline V gene. V was shortened by 5 bases and J by 8 bases, with 8 bases between the two germline ends. In DNA, the CDR3 is TGCAGCGTTCATCATGCTACGCAGTATTTT. Its translation is CSVHHATQYF.

This clonotype was observed many times. V is TRBV6-5 and J is TRBJ2-7; D perhaps matches TRBD1 (6 bases). V gave up 1 base and J gave up 5 bases, with 12 bases separating them. CDR3 length: 14 amino acids. Germline V lookup: CDR1 MNHEY, CDR2 SVGAGI. The CDR3 spells CASSYLGQGNEQYF. The DNA for the CDR3 is TGTGCCAGCAGTTACTTAGGCCAGGGGAACGAGCAGTACTTC.

This clonotype has a handful of counts. The DNA for the CDR3 is TGTGCCAGCACCCGGGACAACTACAATGAGCAGTTCTTC. Protein product: CASTRDNYNEQFF. The gene calls are TRBV2 and TRBJ2-1; possible D gene TRBD1, 6 bases. V dropped 7 bases and J dropped 3 bases, with 10 bases sitting between them. From germline, CDR1 is SNHLY and CDR2 FYNNEI. The CDR3 has 13 residues. The whole variable domain, remainder taken from reference TRBV2 and TRBJ2-1, is EPEVTQTPSHQVTQMGQEVILRCVPISNHLYFYWYRQILGQKVEFLVSFYNNEISEKSEIFDDQFSVERPDGSNFTLKIRSTKLEDSAMYFCASTRDNYNEQFFGPGTRLTVL.

A note on this clonotype: Mismatch with germline at one junction end may stem from a read error. This sequence joins TRBV29-1 and TRBJ1-1, with D unclear. Germline CDR1 is SQVTM and CDR2 is ANQGSEA. The CDR3 extends over 14 amino acids. Written as DNA, the CDR3 is TGCAGCGCTGAATCAGGCCAGCGCGGGGCTGAAGCTTTCTTT. Translated, it gives CSAESGQRGAEAFF. Complete variable domain (other parts from reference TRBV29-1 and TRBJ1-1): SAVISQKPSRDICQRGTSLTIQCQVDSQVTMMFWYRQQPGQSLTLIATANQGSEATYESGFVIDKFPISRPNLTFSTLTVSNMSPEDSSIYLCSAESGQRGAEAFFGQGTRLTVV.

This clonotype has a handful of counts. The V and J genes are TRBV20-1 and TRBJ2-7; TRBD1 matches at 9 bases. Germline V gene data show CDR1 as DFQATT and CDR2 as SNEGSKA (reference sequence). V trimming: 6 bases; J trimming: 3 bases; junction bases outside the gene matches: 9. This CDR3 has 14 residues. For the CDR3, the DNA is TGCAGTGCCAGTACCGGGACAGGGAACTACGAGCAGTACTTC. Translation gives CSASTGTGNYEQYF.

This clonotype was detected many times. The chain recombines TRBV3-1 with TRBJ2-2, with D unclear. The germline V gene has CDR1 LGHDT and CDR2 YNNKEL (reference sequence). The CDR3 has 12 residues. V shed 3 bases and J shed 9 bases, with 8 bases lying between them. CDR3 nucleotides: TGTGCCAGCAGCCACCCCAGCAGGGAGCTGTTTTTT. The encoded protein is CASSHPSRELFF.

Note on this clonotype: A read error is possible here, since a much larger clone lies one base away. The rearrangement uses TRBV7-2 and TRBJ2-6; a weak D match, TRBD1 (5 bases). The CDR3 loop spans 16 amino acids. Between the trimmed V and J ends, which lost 7 bases and 0 bases, there was a span of 13 bases. Germline CDR1 is SGHTA and CDR2 is FQGNSA. The CDR3 is CASIRQSLSGANVLTF. DNA of the CDR3: TGTGCCAGCATAAGACAGTCCCTCTCTGGGGCCAACGTCCTGACTTTC.

This clonotype occurred many times. V gene TRBV5-1 combines with J gene TRBJ2-3; D is ambiguous. This CDR3 has 15 residues. The germline gives CDR1 SGHRS, CDR2 YFSETQ. Trimming took off 2 bases at V and 1 base at J, with 11 bases between the two ends. The CDR3 DNA sequence: TGCGCCAGCAGCTTAGTTCGTCACGGCACAGATACGCAGTATTTT. Translated, it gives CASSLVRHGTDTQYF.

The chain couples TRBV19 to TRBJ2-6; perhaps TRBD1 as D (6 bases). V lost 5 bases and J lost 4, with 9 bases in between. The CDR3 loop spans 14 amino acids. In germline, CDR1 is LNHDA, CDR2 SQIVND (reference sequence). The CDR3 spells CASSQGTGANVLTF. The CDR3 DNA reads TGTGCCAGTAGTCAGGGGACCGGGGCCAACGTCCTGACTTTC.